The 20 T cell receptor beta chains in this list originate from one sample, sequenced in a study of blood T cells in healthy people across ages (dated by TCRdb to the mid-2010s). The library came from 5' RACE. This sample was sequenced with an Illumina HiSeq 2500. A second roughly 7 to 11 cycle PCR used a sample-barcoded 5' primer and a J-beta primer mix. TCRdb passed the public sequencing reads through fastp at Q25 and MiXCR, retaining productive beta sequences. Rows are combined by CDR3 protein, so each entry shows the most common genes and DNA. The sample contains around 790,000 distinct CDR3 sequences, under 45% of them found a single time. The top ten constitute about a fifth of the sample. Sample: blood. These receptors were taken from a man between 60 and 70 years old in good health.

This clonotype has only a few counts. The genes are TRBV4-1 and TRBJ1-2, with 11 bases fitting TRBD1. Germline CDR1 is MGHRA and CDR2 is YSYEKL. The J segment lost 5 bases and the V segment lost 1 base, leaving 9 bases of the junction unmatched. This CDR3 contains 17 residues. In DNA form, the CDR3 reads TGCGCCAGCAGCCAAGTCCCGGAAGGGGACAGGGGGTATGGCTACACCTTC. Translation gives CASSQVPEGDRGYGYTF.

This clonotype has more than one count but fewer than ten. CDR3 residues: CAISPQGVGYGYTF. The CDR3 nucleotides read TGTGCCATCAGTCCACAGGGGGTTGGCTATGGCTACACCTTC. The chain is built from TRBV10-3 and TRBJ1-2, with 8 bases fitting TRBD1. This CDR3 is 14 amino acids long. CDR1 is ENHRY, CDR2 SYGVKD, per germline. J lost 4 bases, V lost 5 bases, and 6 bases had no gene match.

The CDR3 DNA reads as TGTGCCAGCAGCCAATACCCGGGACTTATAAATGAGCAGTACTTC. It encodes CASSQYPGLINEQYF. V gene TRBV3-1 combines with J gene TRBJ2-1; D may be TRBD2 (6 bases). The J call could be wrong; TRBJ2-7 is a better fit for the DNA end. The CDR3 has 15 residues. Looked up from germline, CDR1 is LGHDT and CDR2 is YNNKEL (reference sequence).

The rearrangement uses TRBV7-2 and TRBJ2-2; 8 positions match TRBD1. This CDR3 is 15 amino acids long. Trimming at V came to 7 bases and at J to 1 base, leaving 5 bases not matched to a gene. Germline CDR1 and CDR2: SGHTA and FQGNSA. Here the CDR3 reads CASITGTGNTGELFF. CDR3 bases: TGTGCCAGCATCACCGGGACAGGGAACACCGGGGAGCTGTTTTTT.

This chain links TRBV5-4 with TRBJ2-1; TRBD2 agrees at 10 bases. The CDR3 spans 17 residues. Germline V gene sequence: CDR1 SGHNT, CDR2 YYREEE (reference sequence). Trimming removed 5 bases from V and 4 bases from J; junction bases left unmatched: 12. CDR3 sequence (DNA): TGTGCCAGCAGTAAGCCCTCTAGCGGGGGAGCGTACAATGAGCAGTTCTTC. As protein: CASSKPSSGGAYNEQFF. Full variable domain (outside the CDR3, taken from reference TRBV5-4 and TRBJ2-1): ETGVTQSPTHLIKTRGQQVTLRCSSQSGHNTVSWYQQALGQGPQFIFQYYREEENGRGNFPPRFSGLQFPNYSSELNVNALELDDSALYLCASSKPSSGGAYNEQFFGPGTRLTVL.

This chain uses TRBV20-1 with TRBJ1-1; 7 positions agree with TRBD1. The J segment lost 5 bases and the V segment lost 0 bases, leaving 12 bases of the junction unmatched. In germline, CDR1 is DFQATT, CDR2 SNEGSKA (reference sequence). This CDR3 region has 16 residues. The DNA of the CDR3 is TGCAGTGCTAGAGATCTCCTCCAGGGGGTTGGTACTGAAGCTTTCTTT. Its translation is CSARDLLQGVGTEAFF.

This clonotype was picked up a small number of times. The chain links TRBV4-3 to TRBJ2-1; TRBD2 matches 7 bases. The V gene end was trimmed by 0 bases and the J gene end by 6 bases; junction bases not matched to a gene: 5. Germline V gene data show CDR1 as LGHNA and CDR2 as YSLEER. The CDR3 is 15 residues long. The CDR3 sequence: CASSQDRLAGNEQFF. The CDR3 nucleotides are TGCGCCAGCAGCCAAGACCGACTAGCCGGCAATGAGCAGTTCTTC.

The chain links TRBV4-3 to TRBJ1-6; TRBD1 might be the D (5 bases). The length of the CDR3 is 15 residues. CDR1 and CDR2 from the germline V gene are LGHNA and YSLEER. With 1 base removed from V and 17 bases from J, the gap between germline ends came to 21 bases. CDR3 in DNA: TGCGCCAGCAGCCAAGTTAATGGGCCGGACACCCCTATCCACTTT. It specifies CASSQVNGPDTPIHF.

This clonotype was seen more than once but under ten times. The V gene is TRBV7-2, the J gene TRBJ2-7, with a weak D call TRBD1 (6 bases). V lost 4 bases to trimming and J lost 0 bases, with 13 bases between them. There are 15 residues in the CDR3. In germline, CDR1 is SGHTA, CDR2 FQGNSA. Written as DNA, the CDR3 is TGTGCCAGCAGCTATAAGTGGGACAACTCCTACGAGCAGTACTTC. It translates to CASSYKWDNSYEQYF.

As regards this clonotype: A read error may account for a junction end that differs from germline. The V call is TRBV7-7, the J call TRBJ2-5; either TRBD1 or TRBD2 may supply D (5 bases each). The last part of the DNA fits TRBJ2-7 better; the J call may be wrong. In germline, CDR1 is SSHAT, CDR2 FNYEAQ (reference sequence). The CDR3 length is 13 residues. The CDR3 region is CASSYGRDGEQYF. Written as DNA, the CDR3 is TGTGCCAGTAGCTACGGCAGGGACGGCGAGCAGTACTTC.

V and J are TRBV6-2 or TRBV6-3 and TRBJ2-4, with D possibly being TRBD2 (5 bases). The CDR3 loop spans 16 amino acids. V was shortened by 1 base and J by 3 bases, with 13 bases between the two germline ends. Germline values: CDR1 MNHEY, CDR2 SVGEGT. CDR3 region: CASSYFGDGVKNIQYF. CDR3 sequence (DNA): TGTGCCAGCAGTTACTTCGGGGATGGTGTCAAAAACATTCAGTACTTC.

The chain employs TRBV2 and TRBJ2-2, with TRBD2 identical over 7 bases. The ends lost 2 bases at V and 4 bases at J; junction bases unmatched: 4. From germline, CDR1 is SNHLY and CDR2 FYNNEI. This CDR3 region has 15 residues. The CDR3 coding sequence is TGTGCCAGCAGTGAATTTCTAGCGGCCACCGGGGAGCTGTTTTTT. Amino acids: CASSEFLAATGELFF.

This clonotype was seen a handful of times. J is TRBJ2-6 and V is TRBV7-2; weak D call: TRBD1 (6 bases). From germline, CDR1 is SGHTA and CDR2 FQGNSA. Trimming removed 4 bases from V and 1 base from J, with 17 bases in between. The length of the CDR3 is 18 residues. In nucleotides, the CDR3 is TGTGCCAGCAGCTCGAGTACAGGGAAATCTTCTGGGGCCAACGTCCTGACTTTC. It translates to CASSSSTGKSSGANVLTF.

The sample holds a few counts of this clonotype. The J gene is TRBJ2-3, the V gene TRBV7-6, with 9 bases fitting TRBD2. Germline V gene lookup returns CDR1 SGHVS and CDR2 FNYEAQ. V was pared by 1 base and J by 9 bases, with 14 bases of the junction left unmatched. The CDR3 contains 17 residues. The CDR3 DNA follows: TGTGCCAGCAGCTTAGGTGGTTCTAGCGGGGCCCCCGGAACGCAGTATTTT. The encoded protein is CASSLGGSSGAPGTQYF.

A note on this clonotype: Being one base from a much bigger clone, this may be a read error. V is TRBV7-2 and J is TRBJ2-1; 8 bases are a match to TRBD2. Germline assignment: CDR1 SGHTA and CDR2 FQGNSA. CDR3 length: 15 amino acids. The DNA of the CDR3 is TGTGTCAGCAGCTTAGACGGGGGGGCAAGAAATGAGCAGTTCTTC. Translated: CVSSLDGGARNEQFF. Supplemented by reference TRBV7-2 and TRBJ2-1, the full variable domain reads GAGVSQSPSNKVTEKGKDVELRCDPISGHTALYWYRQSLGQGLEFLIYFQGNSAPDKSGLPSDRFSAERTGGSVSTLTIQRTQQEDSAVYLCVSSLDGGARNEQFFGPGTRLTVL.

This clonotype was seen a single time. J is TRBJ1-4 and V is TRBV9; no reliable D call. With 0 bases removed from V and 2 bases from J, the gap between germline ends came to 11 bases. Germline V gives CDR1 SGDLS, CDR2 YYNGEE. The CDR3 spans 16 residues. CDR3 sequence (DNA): TGTGCCAGCAGCGTAGGAGGAGACGGTACTAATGAAAAACTGTTTTTT. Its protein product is CASSVGGDGTNEKLFF.

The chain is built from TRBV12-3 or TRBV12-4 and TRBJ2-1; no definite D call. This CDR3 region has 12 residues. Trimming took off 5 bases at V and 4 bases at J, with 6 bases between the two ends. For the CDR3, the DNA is TGTGCCAGCAGTATTCCGTACAATGAGCAGTTCTTC. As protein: CASSIPYNEQFF.

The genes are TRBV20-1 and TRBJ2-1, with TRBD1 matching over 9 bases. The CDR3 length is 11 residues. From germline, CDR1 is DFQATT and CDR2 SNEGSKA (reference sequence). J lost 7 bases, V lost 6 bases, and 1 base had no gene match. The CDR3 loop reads CSADRGNEQFF. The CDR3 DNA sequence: TGCAGTGCGGACAGGGGTAATGAGCAGTTCTTC.

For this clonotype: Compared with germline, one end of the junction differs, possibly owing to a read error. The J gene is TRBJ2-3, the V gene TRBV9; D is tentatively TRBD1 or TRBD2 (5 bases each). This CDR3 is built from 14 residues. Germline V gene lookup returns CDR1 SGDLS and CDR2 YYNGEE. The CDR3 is CAGSVWGSTDTQYF. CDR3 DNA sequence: TGTGCCGGCAGCGTTTGGGGGAGCACAGATACGCAGTATTTT.

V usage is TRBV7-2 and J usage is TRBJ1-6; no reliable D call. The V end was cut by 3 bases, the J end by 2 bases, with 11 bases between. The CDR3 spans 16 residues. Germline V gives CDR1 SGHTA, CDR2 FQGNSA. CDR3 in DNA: TGTGCCAGCAGCTTCTATAGAGGCGCCTATAATTCACCCCTCCACTTT. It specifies CASSFYRGAYNSPLHF.